These 10 T cell receptor beta chains came from one sample sequenced in a study of shared clonotypes between healthy human individuals. TCRdb keeps only in-frame clones here, not all; method: immunoSEQ multiplex PCR. Of 2 million to 3 million clones in the sample, 93% were seen once. Sequencing used naive CD4+ T cells from PBMCs. Subset: CD45RA+ positively selected. Receptors originate from a man between 18 and 29 years old in good health. Some clones in this sample may be carry-over from other donors' samples.

J is TRBJ1-1 and V is TRBV5-1, with 7 bases identical to TRBD1. CDR1 and CDR2 from the germline V gene are SGHRS and YFSETQ. CDR3 length: 19 amino acids. V lost 4 bases, J lost 4 bases, and 22 bases stayed unmatched. DNA of the CDR3: TGCGCCAGCAGCCCATCCGGGATAACAGGGGCAAGGGCGTTCACTGAAGCTTTCTTT. Amino acids: CASSPSGITGARAFTEAFF.

Comment on this clone: The same CDR3 also results from other DNA sequences found in this sample. The chain couples TRBV11-3 to TRBJ2-5; D is ambiguous. The CDR3 loop spans 12 amino acids. With 2 bases removed from V and 5 bases from J, the gap between germline ends came to 6 bases. The germline gives CDR1 SGHNT, CDR2 YENEEA. The CDR3 nucleotides are TGTGCCAGCAGCTTACGTGGTGAGACCCAGTACTTC. Amino acids: CASSLRGETQYF.

The chain has TRBV5-1 and TRBJ2-1; D is undetermined. Germline CDR1 reads SGHRS; CDR2 reads YFSETQ. The ends were cut back, 4 bases at V and 4 bases at J, with 15 bases in the middle. The CDR3 is made up of 15 amino acids. The CDR3 reads CASSGQASEYNEQFF. The CDR3 DNA is TGCGCCAGCAGCGGCCAGGCCTCGGAGTACAATGAGCAGTTCTTC.

The chain joins TRBV18 to TRBJ1-2; D might be TRBD1 (6 bases). The germline gives CDR1 KGHSH, CDR2 LQKENI. Trimming left V 4 bases short and J 2 bases short, with 11 bases between. CDR3 length: 14 residues. This chain's CDR3 is CASSLGTTNYGYTF. CDR3 DNA: TGTGCCAGCTCACTCGGGACAACCAACTATGGCTACACCTTC.

This clone was detected only once. The chain joins TRBV5-1 to TRBJ2-3; no clear D. Germline CDR1 and CDR2: SGHRS and YFSETQ. The CDR3 sequence is 16 residues long. Trimming left V 0 bases short and J 4 bases short, with 15 bases between. The CDR3: CASSLGPTKLADTQYF. In DNA, the CDR3 is TGCGCCAGCAGCTTGGGACCGACGAAGTTGGCAGATACGCAGTATTTT.

DNA of the CDR3: TGTGCCAGCAGTGAACTCCGACAACTCGCGCGCAATCAGCCCCAGCATTTT. This gives the protein CASSELRQLARNQPQHF. This chain uses TRBV6-1 with TRBJ1-5; no firm D call. This CDR3 is built from 17 residues. Deletions cut 2 bases from V and 2 bases from J, with 16 bases between. CDR1 is MNHNS, CDR2 SASEGT, per germline.

The chain employs TRBV28 and TRBJ2-5; TRBD1 or TRBD2 may be the D gene (5 bases each). Trimming left V 4 bases short and J 4 bases short, with 13 bases between. From germline, CDR1 is MDHEN and CDR2 SYDVKM. CDR3 length: 14 amino acids. CDR3 bases: TGTGCCAGCAGTTGGGCTGGGGCGGGAGAGACCCAGTACTTC. This encodes CASSWAGAGETQYF.

The V gene is TRBV7-2, the J gene TRBJ1-2; tentatively, D is TRBD1 (6 bases). Germline V CDR1 and CDR2: SGHTA, FQGNSA. The CDR3 contains 14 residues. V shed 1 base and J shed 6 bases, with 12 bases lying between them. The CDR3 nucleotides read TGTGCCAGCAGCTTAGATAGAGGGGGGGATGGCTACACCTTC. Translating it yields CASSLDRGGDGYTF.

The chain joins TRBV28 to TRBJ2-7; maybe TRBD1 (5 bases). Per the germline V gene, CDR1 is MDHEN and CDR2 is SYDVKM. The V and J ends lost 2 bases and 4 bases respectively, with 15 bases between them. The CDR3 contains 15 residues. The CDR3 DNA reads as TGTGCCAGCAGTTTACAGTCCAGGGCCCGTTACGAGCAGTACTTC. As protein: CASSLQSRARYEQYF.

This clone has just one count. The chain has TRBV4-1 and TRBJ2-7, with D hard to call. Germline CDR1 MGHRA, CDR2 YSYEKL. The germline V and J ends were trimmed by 1 base and 3 bases, with 10 bases remaining between them. There are 14 residues in the CDR3. CDR3 sequence: CASSQVAGYYEQYF. The CDR3 DNA sequence: TGCGCCAGCAGCCAAGTGGCTGGATACTACGAGCAGTACTTC.